This TCR beta chain is from a study of a mutant IDH1 vaccine in newly diagnosed glioma. Study background: Weeks 1, 3, 5, 7, 11, 15, 19 and 23 were when patients received their eight vaccinations. Mean patient age was approximately 39 years; approximately 62% were male and roughly 38% female.

V was cut by 0 bases and J by 0 bases, with 15 bases left in between. The germline CDR1 and CDR2 sequences are LGHNT and FRNRAP. This CDR3 contains 18 residues. Time point noted: week 11, during vaccination. The content of each vaccine dose was 300 ug of mutant IDH1 20-mer peptide, and topical imiquimod accompanied it. With respect to this clone: Its target is unknown.

TCRdb keeps only in-frame clones here, not all; method: immunoSEQ multiplex PCR. The sample comprises approximately 64,000 clones, 84% of which are singletons, and approximately 8.3% rests with the top ten. This TCR derives from a woman in her forties or fifties with glioma. Sequencing was performed on PBMCs, taken from a glioma patient whose treatment included an IDH1 peptide vaccine. The genes are TRBV12-5 and TRBJ1-5; D gene ambiguous. DNA of the CDR3: TGTGCTAGTGGTTTGGTAGCTCGATCTGAGGATAGCAATCAGCCCCAGCATTTT. It codes for CASGLVARSEDSNQPQHF.